This TCR beta chain emerged from a study of regulatory T cells in long-lasting Graves disease. Notes on this clonotype: The antigen remains undetermined.

Both iRepertoire HTBI primers and Arm-PCR of CDR3 regions were used to build the TCR beta libraries. MiXCR, applied by TCRdb to the multiplex PCR reads, yields one record per CDR3 protein. The sample has 360,000 or so distinct CDR3 sequences, 15% to 20% seen once. Study outcomes and limitations: Persistent patients shared more public clonotypes (2,741) than newly diagnosed patients (966).

The CDR3 covers 15 residues. Germline V lookup: CDR1 SGDLS, CDR2 YYNGEE. Trimming pared 0 bases from V and 4 bases from J, leaving 13 bases between. Time point of the sample: newly diagnosed GD, antithyroid drugs for less than 3 months. PBMC-derived RNA was used for the TCR library. These data were also filed under a second study, of T cells in Graves' hyperthyroidism and ophthalmopathy.

The J gene is TRBJ1-1, the V gene TRBV9; D not resolved. The source is a young woman with Graves disease. Here the sequenced sample was peripheral blood mononuclear cells (PBMCs), taken at new diagnosis, from a patient treated with antithyroid drugs. CDR3 bases: TGTGCCAGCAGCGTAGGTTCCGTAGAGGGCACTGAAGCTTTCTTT. Translating gives CASSVGSVEGTEAFF.